The rows below give T cell receptor beta chains drawn from one sample of a study. Each CDR3 protein is one row after TCRdb ran MiXCR on the RT-PCR reads. The table records 550,000 to 750,000 distinct CDR3 sequences, approximately 14% of them present only once. Sequencing was done on a sample of memory CD4+ T cells from blood. The receptors shown here come from a female donor in good health, serving as a healthy control. Each CDR3 is given with its conserved first and last residue. A D gene is named only where the DNA matches it firmly. Clone size is given for some rows only: seen once, a few or many times, or a class if the clone is expanded.

16	many	TRBD2	TRBV7-2	TRBJ2-1	CASSLMEGGRYNEQFF
13	few	TRBD1	TRBV6-1	TRBJ1-1	CASSEGQGALAFF
15	few	.	TRBV10-3	TRBJ1-1	CAIRAGAIVNTEAFF
14	.	.	TRBV4-3	TRBJ1-3	CASSQNTQGNTIYF
13	few	TRBD1	TRBV20-1	TRBJ2-3	CSARGGGPDTQYF
13	few	TRBD1	TRBV6-1	TRBJ2-7	CASRTGQGYEQYF
19	many	.	TRBV25-1	TRBJ1-5	CASSTGWRRPILSNQPQHF
14	many	.	TRBV20-1	TRBJ1-5	CSAPALVDNQPQHF
13	few	.	TRBV6-2/TRBV6-3	TRBJ2-2	CASTPDNTGELFF
15	.	.	TRBV6-1	TRBJ2-1	CASSEFRGSYNEQFF
17	.	.	TRBV3-1	TRBJ2-2	CASSQAGDLLNTGELFF
15	few	.	TRBV6-1	TRBJ1-2	CASSETQGPGYGYTF
14	many	TRBD1	TRBV6-1	TRBJ2-7	CASRADRGAYEQYF
15	few	.	TRBV7-2	TRBJ1-1	CASSLVGTGLTEVFF
15	few	.	TRBV20-1	TRBJ1-5	CSARRGGNSNQPQHF
15	.	TRBD1	TRBV9	TRBJ2-7	CASSARTGGFYEQYF
13	few	.	TRBV9	TRBJ2-1	CASSVATGNEQFF
15	many	.	TRBV6-5	TRBJ1-2	CASSYSRVLNYGYTF
14	.	.	TRBV4-1	TRBJ1-3	CASSSLLTGNTIYF
11	many	.	TRBV6-6	TRBJ1-3	CASSAGNTIYF
15	few	.	TRBV12-3/TRBV12-4	TRBJ2-5	CASSFGRGYQETQYF
13	few	.	TRBV11-2	TRBJ2-3	CASSFGETDTQYF